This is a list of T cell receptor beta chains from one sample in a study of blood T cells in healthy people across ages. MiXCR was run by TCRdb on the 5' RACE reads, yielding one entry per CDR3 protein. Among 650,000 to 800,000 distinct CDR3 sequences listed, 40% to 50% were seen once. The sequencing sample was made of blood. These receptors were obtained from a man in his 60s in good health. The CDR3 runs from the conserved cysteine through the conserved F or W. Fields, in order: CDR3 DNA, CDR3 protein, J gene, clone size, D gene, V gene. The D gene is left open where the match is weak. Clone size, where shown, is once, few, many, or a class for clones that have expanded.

TGCGCCAGCAGCTTGGCCTCGGGGACAGGGGGCTACGAGCAGTACTTC	CASSLASGTGGYEQYF	TRBJ2-7	NA	TRBD1	TRBV5-1
TGTGCCAGCAGCCGGGGGTTTTGGGCAGATACGCAGTATTTT	CASSRGFWADTQYF	TRBJ2-3	NA	NA	TRBV6-1
TGCAGTCAGACAGGGATCTACAATGAGCAGTTCTTC	CSQTGIYNEQFF	TRBJ2-1	few	TRBD1	TRBV20-1
TGTGCCACCAGTGACACGGGACTAGCGGGGGACTACAATGAGCAGTTCTTC	CATSDTGLAGDYNEQFF	TRBJ2-1	NA	TRBD2	TRBV24-1
TGCGCCAGCAGCCAAGATCTAACGGGCCCTAACTATGGCTACACCTTC	CASSQDLTGPNYGYTF	TRBJ1-2	NA	NA	TRBV4-1
TGTGCCAGCGGCTTAGTCGGGGAGGCCTACGAGCAGTACTTC	CASGLVGEAYEQYF	TRBJ2-7	NA	NA	TRBV7-2
TGTGCCAGCAGTTTAGCCGGGACAGGGAGCACTGAAGCTTTCTTT	CASSLAGTGSTEAFF	TRBJ1-1	NA	TRBD1	TRBV28
TGTGCCAGCAGTTGGGGCAGATTAAGTAGTGTTCGCACTGAAGCTTTCTTT	CASSWGRLSSVRTEAFF	TRBJ1-1	NA	NA	TRBV6-5
TGTGCCAGCAGCTTGGTGGGAGGTCTTAGCAATCAGCCCCAGCATTTT	CASSLVGGLSNQPQHF	TRBJ1-5	NA	NA	TRBV5-5
TGCAGTGCTAGACCGGGCGACTACGAGCAGTACTTC	CSARPGDYEQYF	TRBJ2-7	NA	NA	TRBV20-1
TGTGCCAGCAGTTCATCTATTGGGACCGGACCCAACTATGACTACACCTTC	CASSSSIGTGPNYDYTF	TRBJ1-2	NA	NA	TRBV28
TGCGCCAGCAGCTTGGTAGCGGGGGGAGCTGGGGCCAACGTCCTGACTTTC	CASSLVAGGAGANVLTF	TRBJ2-6	few	TRBD2	TRBV5-1
TGTGCCAGCAGCTTAGGAGTGGGGGTCACTGAAGCTTTCTTT	CASSLGVGVTEAFF	TRBJ1-1	NA	NA	TRBV7-2
TGTGCCAGCAGTTACACATGGGGCCTCTACGAGCAGTACTTC	CASSYTWGLYEQYF	TRBJ2-7	NA	NA	TRBV6-2/TRBV6-3
TGCAGTGCTACCTACCAGATTCTAGCGGATGAGCAGTTCTTC	CSATYQILADEQFF	TRBJ2-1	NA	TRBD2	TRBV20-1
TGTGCCTGGAGTCGTTCATCCAACGGGGAGACCCAGTACTTC	CAWSRSSNGETQYF	TRBJ2-5	NA	NA	TRBV30
TGCAGTGCTAGAGAAACCTATGGGAGGAAATACAATGAGCAGTTCTTC	CSARETYGRKYNEQFF	TRBJ2-1	few	NA	TRBV20-1
TGTGCCACTATACCGGGACTAGCGGTCCTCGGCTCCTACAATGAGCAGTTCTTC	CATIPGLAVLGSYNEQFF	TRBJ2-1	NA	TRBD2	TRBV28
TGCAGTGCTAGACAACCGGGACAGTTAATTGGCACCTTC	CSARQPGQLIGTF	TRBJ1-2	NA	TRBD1	TRBV20-1
TGTGCCAGTCAGCACTTGTCAGTAGGAACCGGAGGTGAGCAGTTCTTC	CASQHLSVGTGGEQFF	TRBJ2-1	few	NA	TRBV19
TGTGCCAGCAGTTACGGGGGACTACTAGCCTACGAGCAGTACTTC	CASSYGGLLAYEQYF	TRBJ2-7	NA	TRBD2	TRBV6-2/TRBV6-3
TGCAGTGCCCTAGCGGGGGGAAAGACCCAGTACTTC	CSALAGGKTQYF	TRBJ2-5	few	TRBD2	TRBV20-1
TGTGCCTGGTCTGACGGGGGCACAGATACGCAGTATTTT	CAWSDGGTDTQYF	TRBJ2-3	NA	NA	TRBV30
TGTGCCAGCAGCCAAGCAGTGTCCGAAAAACTGTTTTTT	CASSQAVSEKLFF	TRBJ1-4	NA	NA	TRBV3-1
TGTGCCAGCAGTTGGCCACAGGGGGTTCAGCCCCAGCATTTT	CASSWPQGVQPQHF	TRBJ1-5	NA	TRBD1	TRBV6-2/TRBV6-3
TGTGCCATAGGACAGGTCACAGATACGCAGTATTTT	CAIGQVTDTQYF	TRBJ2-3	NA	TRBD1	TRBV6-5
TGTGCTAGTGGTTTGAGTCCGGGACAGGGAGGCATTCAGTACTTC	CASGLSPGQGGIQYF	TRBJ2-4	NA	TRBD1	TRBV12-5